The 26 T cell receptor beta chains in this list originate from one sample, sequenced in a study of cytomegalovirus exposure and HLA in healthy donors. The study ran its PCR with 60 Vbeta and 13 Jbeta primers. Assay used: immunoSEQ multiplex PCR; TCRdb lists only in-frame clones, some missing. Of approximately 150,000 clones detected, 85% appear once; the ten largest clones hold about 2.4%. The specimen was PBMCs. All receptors come from a man younger than 40 in good health and CMV-seropositive.

This chain uses TRBV20-1 with TRBJ2-7; TRBD1 might be the D (7 bases). CDR3 length: 10 amino acids. From germline, CDR1 is DFQATT and CDR2 SNEGSKA (reference sequence). DNA of the CDR3: TGCAGTGCGAGGGGGGACAGCCGAAAAGTC. Protein product: CSARGDSRKV.

The chain joins TRBV11-2 to TRBJ2-7; 9 bases agree with TRBD1. Germline loops: CDR1 SGHAT, CDR2 FQNNGV. The length of the CDR3 is 15 residues. V gave up 6 bases and J gave up 3 bases; unmatched junction bases: 9. The CDR3, as DNA: TGTGCCAGCAGGGCCGGGACAGGGATCGACTACGAGCAGTACGTC. Its translation: CASRAGTGIDYEQYV.

The chain has TRBV15 and TRBJ2-3; 8 bases map to TRBD2. The CDR3 is 16 amino acids. Unmatched junction bases numbered 7, after V lost 3 bases and J lost 2 bases. Looked up from germline, CDR1 is LNHNV and CDR2 is YYDKDF (reference sequence). As DNA, the CDR3 is TGTGCCACCAGCAGTGGGACTAGGGGGTTCACAGATACGCAGTATTTT. Translated, it gives CATSSGTRGFTDTQYF.

This rearrangement joins TRBV6-5 to TRBJ2-3; 11 positions agree with TRBD2. The J segment lost 3 bases and the V segment lost 6 bases, leaving 5 bases of the junction unmatched. Per the germline V gene, CDR1 is MNHEY and CDR2 is SVGAGI. The CDR3 covers 15 residues. The DNA of the CDR3 is TGTGCCAGCAGCGCACTAGCGGGAGTAACAGATACGCAGTATTTT. It encodes CASSALAGVTDTQYF.

V gene TRBV10-2 combines with J gene TRBJ2-7, with 9 bases fitting TRBD2. The CDR3 runs to 14 residues. Germline trimming cut 8 bases from V and 3 bases from J; bases unmatched to any gene: 8. Germline V gene data show CDR1 as WSHSY and CDR2 as SAAADI. CDR3 loop: CASGSTSGYYEQYF. Written as DNA, the CDR3 is TGCGCCAGCGGGTCTACTAGCGGGTACTACGAGCAGTACTTC.

The chain has TRBV11-3 and TRBJ2-5, with TRBD2 as a possible D gene (6 bases). The CDR3 length is 16 residues. Germline lookup yields CDR1 SGHNT and CDR2 YENEEA. V was pared by 0 bases and J by 5 bases, with 16 bases between. The CDR3 protein is CASSLEGVRESETQYF. CDR3 nucleotide sequence: TGTGCCAGCAGCTTAGAAGGGGTGCGGGAATCTGAGACCCAGTACTTC.

The V gene is TRBV4-2, the J gene TRBJ2-3, with 11 bases identical to TRBD2. The CDR3 has 16 residues. Germline CDR1 and CDR2: LGHNA and YNFKEQ. The V and J ends lost 1 base and 5 bases, in that order; junction bases with no gene match: 5. CDR3 coding DNA: TGTGCCAGCAGCCAAGGACTAGCGGGAAAGGAAGATACGCAGTATTTT. Translation: CASSQGLAGKEDTQYF.

This chain links TRBV6-1 with TRBJ2-5, with TRBD2 as a possible D gene (5 bases). Germline CDR1 and CDR2: MNHNS and SASEGT. V was cut by 4 bases and J by 5 bases, with 11 bases left in between. There are 13 residues in the CDR3. CDR3 sequence reads: CASSASRGETQYF. In nucleotides, the CDR3 is TGTGCCAGCAGTGCCAGCCGCGGGGAGACCCAGTACTTC.

This chain connects TRBV27 to TRBJ1-5; possibly TRBD1 for D (6 bases). Germline lookup yields CDR1 MNHEY and CDR2 SMNVEV (reference sequence). The CDR3 is 15 amino acids. V dropped 11 bases and J dropped 7 bases, with 24 bases sitting between them. CDR3 protein: CAPRPGLRGGQPQHF. The CDR3 bases are TGTGCCCCCCGCCCGGGTTTACGCGGGGGCCAGCCCCAGCATTTT.

The rearrangement uses TRBV11-2 and TRBJ2-5; the D gene is possibly TRBD2 (5 bases). Trimming cost V 1 base and J 5 bases, with 8 bases left between them. The germline gives CDR1 SGHAT, CDR2 FQNNGV. This CDR3 is built from 13 residues. CDR3 sequence reads: CASSLARGETQYF. The CDR3 region has the DNA TGTGCCAGCAGCTTAGCTAGAGGGGAGACCCAGTACTTC.

This chain connects TRBV13 to TRBJ1-2; 12 bases are shared with TRBD1. Germline assignment: CDR1 PRHDT and CDR2 FYEKMQ (reference sequence). The CDR3 contains 17 residues. Trimming at V came to 4 bases and at J to 4 bases, leaving 10 bases not matched to a gene. CDR3 in amino acids: CASSSRDRGLFGYGYTF. The CDR3, as DNA: TGTGCCAGCAGCTCAAGGGACAGGGGGCTTTTTGGCTATGGCTACACCTTC. Using reference TRBV13 and TRBJ1-2 for the parts outside the CDR3, the full variable domain is AAGVIQSPRHLIKEKRETATLKCYPIPRHDTVYWYQQGPGQDPQFLISFYEKMQSDKGSIPDRFSAQQFSDYHSELNMSSLELGDSALYFCASSSRDRGLFGYGYTFGSGTRLTVV.

This clone was observed a few times. The chain combines TRBV6-5 with TRBJ2-3; 10 nucleotides align to TRBD2. The CDR3 runs 14 residues. Germline V gene lookup returns CDR1 MNHEY and CDR2 SVGAGI. Losses at the gene ends were 5 bases for V and 2 bases for J; bases not matched to a gene: 1. CDR3 DNA: TGTGCCAGCAGTGGACTAGCGGCCACAGATACGCAGTATTTT. Translated: CASSGLAATDTQYF.

The chain couples TRBV27 to TRBJ2-7, with TRBD2 matching over 10 bases. Germline lookup yields CDR1 MNHEY and CDR2 SMNVEV (reference sequence). The junction had 4 bases not matched to a gene; V was cut back by 5 bases and J by 0 bases. The CDR3 covers 15 residues. The CDR3 DNA reads as TGTGCCAGCAGTCCTCTAGCGGGAGTCTCCTACGAGCAGTACTTC. It is translated as CASSPLAGVSYEQYF.

V is TRBV27 and J is TRBJ1-2, with 7 bases that match TRBD1. Germline CDR1 and CDR2: MNHEY and SMNVEV (reference sequence). CDR3 size: 14 residues. V lost 4 bases, J lost 7 bases, and 9 bases stayed unmatched. The CDR3 is CASSSQTGRGGYTF. The DNA of the CDR3 is TGTGCCAGCAGTTCCCAGACAGGGCGGGGTGGCTACACCTTC.

This sequence joins TRBV15 and TRBJ1-2; D is perhaps TRBD1 (6 bases). The V gene's germline CDR1 is LNHNV and CDR2 YYDKDF (reference sequence). CDR3 length equals 13 residues. The V and J ends lost 1 base and 6 bases respectively, with 9 bases between them. CDR3 sequence reads: CATSRAGANGYTF. The DNA for the CDR3 is TGTGCCACCAGCAGAGCAGGGGCGAATGGCTACACCTTC.

The CDR3 protein is CASSFMTGELFF. DNA for the CDR3: TGTGCCAGCAGCTTTATGACCGGGGAGCTGTTTTTT. The chain recombines TRBV11-3 with TRBJ2-2; D gene unclear. The CDR3 covers 12 residues. Trimming cost V 3 bases and J 5 bases, with 4 bases left between them. Germline CDR1 and CDR2: SGHNT and YENEEA.

CDR3 region: CASSLSREYGYTF. Here the CDR3 DNA reads TGTGCCAGCAGCTTGAGCAGGGAATATGGCTACACCTTC. This chain connects TRBV7-2 to TRBJ1-2, with a tentative D call TRBD1 (5 bases). V shed 3 bases and J shed 5 bases, with 10 bases lying between them. The CDR3 is 13 amino acids. Germline V gene lookup returns CDR1 SGHTA and CDR2 FQGNSA.

V gene TRBV11-3 combines with J gene TRBJ2-3; the D is unclear. Germline-derived CDR1 and CDR2 are SGHNT and YENEEA. This CDR3 region has 14 residues. The V and J ends lost 2 bases and 1 base respectively, with 7 bases between them. The CDR3 is CASSLTAGTDTQYF. Here the CDR3 DNA reads TGTGCCAGCAGCTTAACCGCAGGCACAGATACGCAGTATTTT.

J is TRBJ2-5 and V is TRBV5-1, with 8 bases aligning to TRBD1. The CDR3 runs to 15 residues. Per the germline V gene, CDR1 is SGHRS and CDR2 is YFSETQ. J lost 4 bases, V lost 0 bases, and 5 bases had no gene match. The CDR3 reads CASSLAGTGGETQYF. The CDR3 bases are TGCGCCAGCAGCTTGGCCGGGACAGGCGGAGAGACCCAGTACTTC.

The chain carries TRBV27 and TRBJ2-7; 7 bases map to TRBD2. Losses at the gene ends were 2 bases for V and 4 bases for J; bases not matched to a gene: 5. The CDR3 is 14 residues long. The germline V gene encodes CDR1 MNHEY and CDR2 SMNVEV (reference sequence). The CDR3 region has the DNA TGTGCCAGCAGTTTAGCGGGAGCCACATACGAGCAGTACTTC. Its translation is CASSLAGATYEQYF.

This clone was seen a few times. The V and J genes are TRBV5-6 and TRBJ2-1, with D possibly matching TRBD1 (6 bases). V was shortened by 0 bases and J by 7 bases, with 8 bases between the two germline ends. CDR1 and CDR2 from the germline V gene are SGHDT and YYEEEE. The CDR3 length is 13 residues. For the CDR3, the DNA is TGTGCCAGCAGCTTGGGGACAGTGAATGAGCAGTTCTTC. This codes for CASSLGTVNEQFF.

V is TRBV2 and J is TRBJ1-5; 9 bases map to TRBD1. Per germline, CDR1 SNHLY and CDR2 FYNNEI. CDR3 size: 15 residues. J was trimmed by 3 bases and V by 4 bases; bases with no gene match: 4. CDR3 sequence (DNA): TGTGCCAGCAGTGCCTGGACAGGGGACAATCAGCCCCAGCATTTT. Protein product: CASSAWTGDNQPQHF.

This chain connects TRBV27 to TRBJ2-3, with 10 bases fitting TRBD1. J was trimmed by 0 bases and V by 5 bases; bases with no gene match: 2. This CDR3 contains 15 residues. Germline values: CDR1 MNHEY, CDR2 SMNVEV (reference sequence). The DNA of the CDR3 is TGTGCCAGCAGTGGGACAGGGGCGAGCACAGATACGCAGTATTTT. This sequence encodes CASSGTGASTDTQYF.

The chain has TRBV7-2 and TRBJ2-3; no clear D gene. Trimming cost V 0 bases and J 4 bases, with 8 bases left between them. Germline CDR1 reads SGHTA; CDR2 reads FQGNSA. The CDR3 sequence is 14 residues long. The CDR3 region has the DNA TGTGCCAGCAGCTTAGCCCGAGACTCAGATACGCAGTATTTT. Its translation is CASSLARDSDTQYF.

The table lists this clone with a count of one. The rearrangement links TRBV4-1 to TRBJ1-2, with D uncertain. The CDR3 consists of 14 residues. The V gene's germline CDR1 is MGHRA and CDR2 YSYEKL. V gave up 0 bases and J gave up 2 bases, with 7 bases separating them. The CDR3 DNA is TGCGCCAGCAGCCAAGAAGAGTACAACTATGGCTACACCTTC. It yields the protein CASSQEEYNYGYTF.

This clone appeared a single time. The genes are TRBV10-2 and TRBJ1-2; D is uncertain. V was shortened by 0 bases and J by 8 bases, with 13 bases between the two germline ends. CDR1 and CDR2 (germline): WSHSY, SAAADI. The CDR3 extends over 14 amino acids. In nucleotides, the CDR3 is TGCGCCAGCAGTGAGTCGATACGTACAGAGGGCTACACCTTC. This gives the protein CASSESIRTEGYTF.